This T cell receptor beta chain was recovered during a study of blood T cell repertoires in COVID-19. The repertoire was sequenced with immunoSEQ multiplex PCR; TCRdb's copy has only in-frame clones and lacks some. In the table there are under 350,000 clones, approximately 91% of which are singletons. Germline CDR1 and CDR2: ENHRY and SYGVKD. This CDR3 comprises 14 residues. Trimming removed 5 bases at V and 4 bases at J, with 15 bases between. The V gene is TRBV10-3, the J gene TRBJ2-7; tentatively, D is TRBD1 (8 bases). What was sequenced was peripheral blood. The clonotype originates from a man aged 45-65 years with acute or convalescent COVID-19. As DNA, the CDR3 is TGTGCCATCAGTACCGGACAGGGACTATACGAGCAGTACTTC. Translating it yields CAISTGQGLYEQYF.